This is a list of T cell receptor beta chains from one sample in a study of identical twins' blood T cells. Each CDR3 protein gets one entry after TCRdb re-called the 5' RACE reads with MiXCR. The profile shows roughly 340,000 distinct CDR3 sequences, 28% of them singletons. Sequenced: PBMCs. These receptors were obtained from a woman aged 18-55 years in good health. CDR3s include the opening cysteine and the closing phenylalanine or tryptophan. D genes are given only for firm matches. Only some rows state a clone size, as once, few, many or a class for expanded clones.

.,TRBJ1-5,.,TRBV29-1,TGCAGCGTCCGACGGGATAGCAATCAGCCCCAGCATTTT,CSVRRDSNQPQHF
.,TRBJ1-1,many,TRBV19,TGTGCCAGTACAGGGAGTACTGAAGCTTTCTTT,CASTGSTEAFF
.,TRBJ1-6,once,TRBV5-5,TGTGCCAGCAGCTTGGTATGGGCCACCTATAATTCACCCCTCCACTTT,CASSLVWATYNSPLHF
.,TRBJ1-2,.,TRBV5-1,TGCGCCAGCAGCCCGAATCGGGACTATGGCTACACCTTC,CASSPNRDYGYTF
.,TRBJ2-7,.,TRBV3-1,TGTGCCAGCAACCTTCCAGGACAGTCCTACGAGCAGTACTTC,CASNLPGQSYEQYF
TRBD1,TRBJ1-5,few,TRBV5-1,TGCGCCAGCAGCTTGGAGGGACAGCTGAATCAGCCCCAGCATTTT,CASSLEGQLNQPQHF
TRBD1,TRBJ1-1,many,TRBV5-1,TGCGCCAGCAGCTTGCATGGGACAGGTACAGGCACTGAAGCTTTCTTT,CASSLHGTGTGTEAFF
.,TRBJ1-3,.,TRBV20-1,TGCAGTGCTAGTGCGCAGGCCTCTGGAAACACCATATATTTT,CSASAQASGNTIYF
.,TRBJ2-7,few,TRBV20-1,TGCAGTGCTAGAGACGGGGACGAGCAGTACTTC,CSARDGDEQYF
.,TRBJ2-7,.,TRBV4-3,TGCGCCAGCAGCCGCAGTTATACAGCTTCCTCCTACGAGCAGTACTTC,CASSRSYTASSYEQYF
.,TRBJ2-4,.,TRBV3-1,TGTGCCAGCAGCCAAGATCTGAAAATAACCAAAAACATTCAGTACTTC,CASSQDLKITKNIQYF
.,TRBJ1-4,many,TRBV28,TGTGCCAGCAGTTTAGGACCATCTAGGGAAAAACTGTTTTTT,CASSLGPSREKLFF
TRBD2,TRBJ2-1,.,TRBV5-1,TGCGCCAGCAGCTTAGGCCCCGGGACTAGCAACAATGAGCAGTTCTTC,CASSLGPGTSNNEQFF
.,TRBJ1-2,once,TRBV20-1,TGCAGTGCGGGGACGACCAACTATGGCTACACCTTC,CSAGTTNYGYTF
.,TRBJ2-3,.,TRBV27,TGTGCCAGCAGTTTATTGGGAGGGGGCGAGACAGATACGCAGTATTTT,CASSLLGGGETDTQYF
.,TRBJ2-7,.,TRBV20-1,TGCAGTGCTAGCCTAACAGGATACGAGCAGTACTTC,CSASLTGYEQYF
.,TRBJ2-4,few,TRBV11-1,TGTGCCAGCAGCACTTTGACAGCCTTAGCCAAAAACATTCAGTACTTC,CASSTLTALAKNIQYF
.,TRBJ1-1,.,TRBV14,TGTGCCAGCAGCCAAGACGGGGGCAGCGCTGAAGCTTTCTTT,CASSQDGGSAEAFF
TRBD1,TRBJ1-1,many,TRBV29-1,TGCAGCGTCCCGGACAGGGGGAATGGTGAAGCTTTCTTT,CSVPDRGNGEAFF
TRBD1,TRBJ1-1,.,TRBV19,TGTGCCAGTAGTCCCTTTGCGGACAGGGAAGCTTTCTTT,CASSPFADREAFF
.,TRBJ1-4,.,TRBV29-1,TGCAGCGCCGCACGCTGGGGGGCCAATGAAAAACTGTTTTTT,CSAARWGANEKLFF
.,TRBJ1-1,.,TRBV9,TGTGCCAGCAGCCTCGAATTACACTCCCCTGAAGCTTTCTTT,CASSLELHSPEAFF
TRBD1,TRBJ1-5,.,TRBV5-8,TGTGCCAGCAGCGGTGGACAGGGGATAGGTCAGCCCCAGCATTTT,CASSGGQGIGQPQHF
.,TRBJ2-3,.,TRBV20-1,TGCAGTGCTCACCTTGAGGACCATACGCAGTATTTT,CSAHLEDHTQYF
TRBD1,TRBJ2-2,.,TRBV5-1,TGCGCCAGCAGCCGCGGACAGGTGAACACCGGGGAGCTGTTTTTT,CASSRGQVNTGELFF
.,TRBJ2-7,.,TRBV2,TGTGCCAGCAGTCGAGGGGTTAGAGTCCGGGATCCATCCTACGAGCAGTACTTC,CASSRGVRVRDPSYEQYF